One and the same sample provided the 25 T cell receptor beta chains below, sequenced in a study of breast tumors, draining lymph nodes, adjacent tissues. TCRdb re-analysed the multiplex PCR reads in MiXCR, keeping a single row per CDR3 protein. The data contain 190,000 or so distinct CDR3 sequences, 31% of them singletons. Samples came from axillary lymph nodes draining the breast cancer. The sample was axillary lymph node tissue. The receptors were sampled from a female donor with breast cancer. Some clones in this sample may be carry-over from other donors' samples.

In this sample, this clonotype turned up many times. The chain has TRBV5-1 and TRBJ2-3, with 8 bases fitting TRBD1. Unmatched junction bases numbered 2, after V lost 4 bases and J lost 4 bases. This CDR3 comprises 13 residues. Germline V gene data show CDR1 as SGHRS and CDR2 as YFSETQ. The CDR3 reads CASSRQGSDTQYF. The CDR3 DNA follows: TGCGCCAGCAGCCGACAGGGGTCAGATACGCAGTATTTT.

About this clonotype itself: This clone may be a read error of a much larger clone one base away. The chain combines TRBV13 with TRBJ2-1, with 14 nucleotides matching TRBD2. From germline, CDR1 is PRHDT and CDR2 FYEKMQ (reference sequence). J was trimmed by 9 bases and V by 4 bases; bases with no gene match: 5. This CDR3 has 15 residues. CDR3 protein: CASSSSGTSGSEQFF. Here the CDR3 DNA reads TGTGCCAGCAGCTCCTCCGGGACTAGCGGGAGTGAGCAGTTCTTC. Looking up the rest from reference TRBV13 and TRBJ2-1 gives the full variable domain: AAGVIQSPRHLIKEKRETATLKCYPIPRHDTVYWYQQGPGQDPQFLISFYEKMQSDKGSIPDRFSAQQFSDYHSELNMSSLELGDSALYFCASSSSGTSGSEQFFGPGTRLTVL.

About this clonotype itself: The CDR3 end shows no conserved phenylalanine or tryptophan, and so a read error is likely. The chain joins TRBV18 to TRBJ2-5, with no clear D. CDR1 and CDR2 from the germline V gene are KGHSH and LQKENI. This CDR3 region has 12 residues. The CDR3 region is CASSPESETQYL. CDR3 coding DNA: TGCGCCAGCTCACCCGAGTCAGAGACCCAGTACCTC.

The DNA for the CDR3 is TGTGCCAGCAGCTCCCGGCGCCGGGCCCGGCTCAATGAGCAGTTCTTC. This encodes CASSSRRRARLNEQFF. This rearrangement joins TRBV11-2 to TRBJ2-1, with D unresolved. This CDR3 contains 16 residues. Trimming left V 4 bases short and J 6 bases short, with 19 bases between. Germline CDR1 and CDR2: SGHAT and FQNNGV.

This clonotype was seen many times. The V gene is TRBV28, the J gene TRBJ1-6; 7 bases agree with TRBD1. Germline loops: CDR1 MDHEN, CDR2 SYDVKM. This CDR3 is built from 15 residues. Trimming took 3 bases from V and 10 from J; bases not matched to a gene: 9. CDR3 sequence: CASSFLTGKDSPLHF. The DNA for the CDR3 is TGTGCCAGCAGTTTCCTGACAGGGAAAGACTCACCCCTCCACTTT. Full variable domain (remainder filled in from reference TRBV28 and TRBJ1-6): DVKVTQSSRYLVKRTGEKVFLECVQDMDHENMFWYRQDPGLGLRLIYFSYDVKMKEKGDIPEGYSVSREKKERFSLILESASTNQTSMYLCASSFLTGKDSPLHFGNGTRLTVT.

In this sample, this clonotype turned up a few times. This chain joins TRBV6-2 or TRBV6-3 and TRBJ2-1; no clear D gene. The CDR3 consists of 14 residues. The V and J ends lost 3 bases and 3 bases respectively, with 9 bases between them. Germline V gene lookup returns CDR1 MNHEY and CDR2 SVGEGT. The CDR3 spells CASSYSFNYNEQFF. The CDR3 bases are TGTGCCAGCAGTTATTCATTCAACTACAATGAGCAGTTCTTC.

This rearrangement joins TRBV5-6 to TRBJ2-2; D ambiguous. CDR3 length: 12 residues. Trimming took off 3 bases at V and 8 bases at J, with 8 bases between the two ends. Germline V gene sequence: CDR1 SGHDT, CDR2 YYEEEE. The CDR3 bases are TGTGCCAGCAGCTCGGATCGGGGGGAGCTGTTTTTT. Residues: CASSSDRGELFF.

The chain employs TRBV12-3 or TRBV12-4 and TRBJ1-1; D not resolved. This CDR3 is 15 amino acids long. Between the trimmed V and J ends, which lost 1 base and 4 bases, there was a span of 13 bases. The CDR3 reads CASSLGSAVPTEAFF. DNA of the CDR3: TGTGCCAGCAGTTTAGGTTCTGCGGTCCCCACTGAAGCTTTCTTT.

In this sample, this clonotype turned up many times. The chain has TRBV5-4 and TRBJ2-1, with 7 bases identical to TRBD2. The trim removed 4 bases at V and 3 bases at J, leaving 10 bases unmatched. CDR3 length: 16 amino acids. Looked up from germline, CDR1 is SGHNT and CDR2 is YYREEE (reference sequence). The CDR3 DNA reads as TGTGCCAGCAGCGGGGGAGGGGCTAGCGACTACAATGAGCAGTTCTTC. Translation: CASSGGGASDYNEQFF. The full variable domain, in which reference TRBV5-4 and TRBJ2-1 provide the parts outside the CDR3, is ETGVTQSPTHLIKTRGQQVTLRCSSQSGHNTVSWYQQALGQGPQFIFQYYREEENGRGNFPPRFSGLQFPNYSSELNVNALELDDSALYLCASSGGGASDYNEQFFGPGTRLTVL.

This clonotype was seen more than once but under ten times. This clone may be a read error of a much larger clone one base away. The chain carries TRBV20-1 and TRBJ2-6; D may be TRBD1 (5 bases). The germline V gene encodes CDR1 DFQATT and CDR2 SNEGSKA (reference sequence). The CDR3 length is 16 residues. The CDR3 sequence: CSAIYNRISAANVLTF. The CDR3, as DNA: TGCAGTGCTATATATAACAGGATTTCTGCGGCCAACGTCCTGACTTTC.

The chain employs TRBV6-5 and TRBJ2-1; 11 nucleotides agree with TRBD2. CDR1 is MNHEY and CDR2 is SVGAGI in the germline V gene. The CDR3 sequence is 16 residues long. V shed 0 bases and J 8 bases; nucleotides not matched to a gene: 6. In DNA form, the CDR3 reads TGTGCCAGCAGTTACTCGATAGCGGGAGGGCCACATGAGCAGTTCTTC. This sequence encodes CASSYSIAGGPHEQFF.

The sample holds a few counts of this clonotype. This chain joins TRBV2 and TRBJ1-3; 8 bases map to TRBD1. V dropped 4 bases and J dropped 2; count of bases not matched to a gene: 4. The germline CDR1 and CDR2 sequences are SNHLY and FYNNEI. This CDR3 region has 15 residues. The CDR3 region is CASSAPGGPGNTIYF. The CDR3 DNA reads TGTGCCAGCAGTGCCCCAGGGGGCCCTGGAAACACCATATATTTT.

This clonotype was observed a few times. The chain joins TRBV7-2 to TRBJ1-1; D not resolved. Trimming took 6 bases from V and 5 from J, leaving 13 bases between them. Germline loops: CDR1 SGHTA, CDR2 FQGNSA. The CDR3 consists of 13 residues. CDR3 DNA: TGTGCCAGCAGTCTACAATGGGGAACTGAAGCTTTCTTT. Its translation: CASSLQWGTEAFF.

This chain links TRBV2 with TRBJ1-6; D is possibly TRBD1 (6 bases). Germline CDR1 and CDR2: SNHLY and FYNNEI. This CDR3 region has 15 residues. Between the trimmed V and J ends, which lost 2 bases and 9 bases, there was a span of 14 bases. CDR3 protein: CASSERGIIGSPLHF. The CDR3 coding sequence is TGTGCCAGCAGTGAAAGGGGGATCATAGGTTCACCCCTCCACTTT.

The genes are TRBV29-1 and TRBJ2-3; the match to TRBD1 covers 8 bases. CDR3 size: 14 residues. Germline V gives CDR1 SQVTM, CDR2 ANQGSEA. After removal of 1 base from V and 5 bases from J, the junction contained 5 bases not matched to a gene. CDR3 coding DNA: TGCAGCGTTGAAGTACAGGGGGGAGGAGATACGCAGTATTTT. It translates to CSVEVQGGGDTQYF.

In its sample, this clonotype was seen many times. The chain is built from TRBV10-3 and TRBJ1-6; D remains unclear. The CDR3 spans 13 residues. V was clipped by 7 bases and J by 7 bases, with 11 bases between them. Germline-derived CDR1 and CDR2 are ENHRY and SYGVKD. The CDR3 spells CAINNDGNSPLHF. CDR3 sequence (DNA): TGTGCCATCAACAATGACGGGAATTCACCCCTCCACTTT.

With regard to this clonotype: At one end, the junction sequence differs from germline, possibly due to a read error. The chain uses TRBV11-2 and TRBJ2-1; 10 bases match TRBD1. The CDR3 is 13 amino acids. Germline V gene sequence: CDR1 SGHAT, CDR2 FQNNGV. The CDR3 spells CASSPGQGSSGIF. CDR3 nucleotide sequence: TGTGCCAGCAGCCCGGGACAGGGGTCGAGCGGAATCTTC.

This clonotype was recorded a few times. The chain couples TRBV10-1 to TRBJ1-3; possibly TRBD1 for D (6 bases). This CDR3 comprises 14 residues. Germline values: CDR1 WNHNN, CDR2 SYGVQD (reference sequence). V lost 5 bases and J lost 3, with 11 bases in between. The CDR3 bases are TGCGCCAGCAGTACCGGGACAAGTGGAAACACCATATATTTT. Encoded protein: CASSTGTSGNTIYF.

This clonotype has at least ten counts. This chain uses TRBV20-1 with TRBJ1-5; 9 nucleotides agree with TRBD1. This CDR3 region has 13 residues. The V and J ends lost 3 bases and 5 bases, in that order; junction bases with no gene match: 2. Germline CDR1 and CDR2: DFQATT and SNEGSKA (reference sequence). The CDR3 DNA follows: TGCAGTGCTAGCGGGACAGGGCATCAGCCCCAGCATTTT. Translation: CSASGTGHQPQHF.

This clonotype was counted at least ten times. The genes are TRBV11-3 and TRBJ2-1; a weak D match, TRBD2 (5 bases). From germline, CDR1 is SGHNT and CDR2 YENEEA. This CDR3 region has 13 residues. V was pared by 1 base and J by 4 bases, with 5 bases between. The CDR3 spells CASSLGGYNEQFF. For the CDR3, the DNA is TGTGCCAGCAGCTTAGGAGGGTACAATGAGCAGTTCTTC. The variable domain in full, with the rest retrieved from reference TRBV11-3 and TRBJ2-1, is EAGVVQSPRYKIIEKKQPVAFWCNPISGHNTLYWYLQNLGQGPELLIRYENEEAVDDSQLPKDRFSAERLKGVDSTLKIQPAELGDSAVYLCASSLGGYNEQFFGPGTRLTVL.

The chain employs TRBV3-1 and TRBJ2-1; D unresolved. The CDR3 has 15 amino acids. Deletions cut 1 base from V and 3 bases from J, with 10 bases between. Germline V CDR1 and CDR2: LGHDT, YNNKEL (reference sequence). The CDR3 is CASSQARVFYNEQFF. The CDR3 bases are TGTGCCAGCAGCCAAGCCCGGGTCTTCTACAATGAGCAGTTCTTC.

This clonotype was observed at least ten times. The V gene is TRBV7-9, the J gene TRBJ2-1, with 11 positions matching TRBD2. V dropped 3 bases and J dropped 9; count of bases not matched to a gene: 7. Germline assignment: CDR1 SEHNR and CDR2 FQNEAQ (reference sequence). This CDR3 is 15 amino acids long. This CDR3 reads CASSFTSGRSGEQFF. CDR3 nucleotides: TGTGCCAGCAGCTTTACTAGCGGGAGAAGTGGTGAGCAGTTCTTC.

The chain joins TRBV10-3 to TRBJ2-5, with 10 bases identical to TRBD1. In germline, CDR1 is ENHRY, CDR2 SYGVKD. This CDR3 contains 14 residues. After removal of 8 bases from V and 5 bases from J, the junction contained 8 bases not matched to a gene. Here the CDR3 DNA reads TGTGCCATCCGGGGACAGGGGATGAGGGAGACCCAGTACTTC. Translated, it gives CAIRGQGMRETQYF.

The sample holds a few counts of this clonotype. The CDR3 carries no conserved terminal phenylalanine or tryptophan, so it likely arises from a read error. The DNA is left out, because the CDR3 cannot be placed on it with certainty; the CDR3 is given as TCRdb lists it. The genes are TRBV24-1 and TRBJ2-3; the DNA was not compared with TRBD2, the D call given in the table. The CDR3 has 14 amino acids, counting both end residues. Germline V gene lookup returns CDR1 KGHDR and CDR2 SFDVKD. The CDR3: CATSDGTSGDTRYL.

This clonotype was detected ten times or more. The chain employs TRBV6-1 and TRBJ2-3; the D gene is possibly TRBD2 (7 bases). This CDR3 is 17 amino acids long. Trimming stripped 6 bases from V and 3 bases from J, with 22 bases between. In germline, CDR1 is MNHNS, CDR2 SASEGT. This chain's CDR3 is CASRGGGHGVRTDTQYF. The CDR3 DNA sequence: TGTGCCAGCAGGGGGGGGGGACACGGCGTTCGGACAGATACGCAGTATTTT.